This T cell receptor (beta chain) was sequenced in a study of blood T cell repertoires in COVID-19. Study background: COVID-19 samples from acute and convalescent phases originated in the United States, Italy and Spain. In each case, the material was cDNA or gDNA derived from T cells, B-cell-depleted T cells, or PBMCs.

Trimming took 4 bases from V and 1 from J; bases not matched to a gene: 6. The V gene's germline CDR1 is SGHRS and CDR2 YFSETQ. The CDR3 is 15 amino acids. Original analysis: By means of reference gene primer amplification, nucleated cell counts were estimated. TCRdb's copy holds only in-frame clones and misses some; the assay was immunoSEQ multiplex PCR. V and J calls and clone size come straight from that table; D and trimming were deduced from the DNA. The sample carries approximately 260,000 clones, approximately 78% recorded once. V gene TRBV5-1 combines with J gene TRBJ1-1; 8 bases are shared with TRBD1. Sequencing used peripheral blood. The clonotype comes from a woman aged 55-75 years with active or convalescent COVID-19. The CDR3 DNA sequence: TGCGCCAGCAGCCTCGGACAGGGCCCGAACACTGAAGCTTTCTTT. Translating it yields CASSLGQGPNTEAFF.